These 32 T cell receptor beta chains were all obtained from the same sample, sequenced in a study of patients and donors after allogeneic stem cell transplantation. One entry per CDR3 protein, called by TCRdb with MiXCR from the RT-PCR reads. This repertoire shows more than 850,000 distinct CDR3 sequences, roughly 18% found once; its top ten account for roughly 6%. The specimen sequenced was blood, either unsorted or a sorted T cell fraction (not recorded which). Receptors originate from a human donor who was either an allogeneic HSCT recipient or a stem cell or donor lymphocyte infusion donor (not recorded which). It is not recorded whose cells these are; they may come from a transplant donor.

The genes are TRBV6-1 and TRBJ1-2; TRBD1 matches 9 bases. This CDR3 comprises 17 residues. Losses at the gene ends were 8 bases for V and 1 base for J; bases not matched to a gene: 14. Germline V gene lookup returns CDR1 MNHNS and CDR2 SASEGT. In DNA form, the CDR3 reads TGTGCCAGCGCACAAGGGCGAGGGACAGGGAGTAACTATGGCTACACCTTC. It codes for CASAQGRGTGSNYGYTF.

The chain combines TRBV6-5 with TRBJ1-1; D ambiguous. The germline V gene encodes CDR1 MNHEY and CDR2 SVGAGI. Trimming left V 4 bases short and J 2 bases short, with 14 bases between. The CDR3 is 15 amino acids. CDR3 protein: CASSSPRRYNTEAFF. DNA for the CDR3: TGTGCCAGCAGTTCCCCCCGACGGTACAACACTGAAGCTTTCTTT.

The CDR3 DNA is TGCAGTGCTAGTTCGGCGGGACAGGGTACCTACGAGCAGTACTTC. Translated: CSASSAGQGTYEQYF. This chain connects TRBV20-1 to TRBJ2-7, with 9 bases matching TRBD1. The V gene end was trimmed by 3 bases and the J gene end by 2 bases; junction bases not matched to a gene: 8. Germline CDR1 reads DFQATT; CDR2 reads SNEGSKA (reference sequence). This CDR3 spans 15 amino acids.

This clonotype turned up a few times. The chain combines TRBV7-3 with TRBJ2-3; D may correspond to TRBD1 or TRBD2 (5 bases each). The length of the CDR3 is 16 residues. Per germline, CDR1 SGHTA and CDR2 FQGTGA. V was shortened by 1 base and J by 4 bases, with 15 bases between the two germline ends. Here the CDR3 DNA reads TGTGCCAGCAGCTTAAAGGGGCACGGGGTTCCAGATACGCAGTATTTT. This translates into CASSLKGHGVPDTQYF.

V is TRBV5-1 and J is TRBJ1-4, with 9 bases lining up with TRBD1. The junction had 7 bases not matched to a gene; V was cut back by 2 bases and J by 5 bases. The germline V gene encodes CDR1 SGHRS and CDR2 YFSETQ. The CDR3 has 16 residues. The CDR3 reads CASSFADRGLNEKLFF. Here the CDR3 DNA reads TGCGCCAGCAGCTTCGCGGACAGGGGCTTAAATGAAAAACTGTTTTTT.

CDR3 nucleotides: TGTGCCAGCAGCCCCTTTAAAGTTGGGACTAGCGGGAGTTATTACGAGCAGTACTTC. Amino acid sequence: CASSPFKVGTSGSYYEQYF. This chain joins TRBV7-6 and TRBJ2-7; the match to TRBD2 covers 14 bases. The V gene end was trimmed by 5 bases and the J gene end by 4 bases; junction bases not matched to a gene: 16. Germline-derived CDR1 and CDR2 are SGHVS and FNYEAQ. The CDR3 is 19 amino acids.

This clonotype was observed a few times. V is TRBV7-3 and J is TRBJ2-5, with 13 bases fitting TRBD2. The CDR3 is 16 residues long. Germline assignment: CDR1 SGHTA and CDR2 FQGTGA. V shed 1 base and J 7 bases; nucleotides not matched to a gene: 6. The CDR3: CASSLNGLAGEGTQYF. CDR3 DNA: TGTGCCAGCAGCTTAAACGGACTAGCGGGAGAAGGGACCCAGTACTTC.

V gene TRBV27 combines with J gene TRBJ2-1; 11 positions match TRBD2. Unmatched junction bases numbered 11, after V lost 4 bases and J lost 9 bases. The CDR3 sequence is 16 residues long. Germline values: CDR1 MNHEY, CDR2 SMNVEV (reference sequence). The CDR3 loop reads CASSSRTSGLLFEQFF. Here the CDR3 DNA reads TGTGCCAGCAGTTCCCGGACTAGCGGGTTGTTATTTGAGCAGTTCTTC.

This clonotype occurred a few times. V is TRBV15 and J is TRBJ2-7, with 9 bases fitting TRBD2. CDR1 and CDR2 (germline): LNHNV, YYDKDF (reference sequence). This CDR3 spans 14 amino acids. The V segment lost 4 bases and the J segment 7 bases; nucleotides outside the gene matches: 8. CDR3 nucleotides: TGTGCCACCAGCATTTATAGCGGGGGAGGGGAGCAGTACTTC. As protein: CATSIYSGGGEQYF.

The gene calls are TRBV7-2 and TRBJ1-1; D not resolved. Trimming took off 5 bases at V and 0 bases at J, with 10 bases between the two ends. Germline CDR1 is SGHTA and CDR2 is FQGNSA. The CDR3 runs 14 residues. The DNA of the CDR3 is TGTGCCAGCAGCAACCGGGGTCTGAACACTGAAGCTTTCTTT. The encoded protein is CASSNRGLNTEAFF.

V and J are TRBV7-2 and TRBJ2-3; D perhaps matches TRBD2 (6 bases). Looked up from germline, CDR1 is SGHTA and CDR2 is FQGNSA. Trimming left V 5 bases short and J 3 bases short, with 12 bases between. CDR3 size: 14 residues. The CDR3 region is CASSPLTRTDTQYF. The CDR3, as DNA: TGTGCCAGCAGCCCGTTGACTAGGACAGATACGCAGTATTTT.

The chain is built from TRBV7-9 and TRBJ2-1; the D gene is possibly TRBD2 (6 bases). V was clipped by 3 bases and J by 0 bases, with 12 bases between them. The germline V gene has CDR1 SEHNR and CDR2 FQNEAQ (reference sequence). CDR3 length equals 16 residues. This CDR3 reads CASSFGAGSSYNEQFF. CDR3 nucleotide sequence: TGTGCCAGCAGCTTTGGGGCGGGGAGCTCCTACAATGAGCAGTTCTTC.

This clonotype was picked up a small number of times. This chain links TRBV29-1 with TRBJ2-1; D may correspond to TRBD1 or TRBD2 (5 bases each). The V and J ends lost 6 bases and 7 bases respectively, with 13 bases between them. CDR1 and CDR2 (germline): SQVTM, ANQGSEA. The CDR3 has 12 residues. In nucleotides, the CDR3 is TGCAGCGTCCCCGGGGCCAGTAATGAGCAGTTCTTC. Amino acids: CSVPGASNEQFF.

A few counts support this clonotype. This chain links TRBV27 with TRBJ2-7; D unclear. Trimming stripped 4 bases from V and 1 base from J, with 11 bases between. The CDR3 contains 14 residues. Germline lookup yields CDR1 MNHEY and CDR2 SMNVEV (reference sequence). CDR3 protein: CASSSLGLSYEQYF. Here the CDR3 DNA reads TGTGCCAGCAGTTCCCTGGGGTTATCCTACGAGCAGTACTTC.

The chain recombines TRBV29-1 with TRBJ2-3; 9 nucleotides align to TRBD2. The ends lost 3 bases at V and 4 bases at J; junction bases unmatched: 8. This CDR3 has 15 amino acids. Germline CDR1 and CDR2: SQVTM and ANQGSEA. CDR3 in amino acids: CSVDLAGARADTQYF. CDR3 DNA: TGCAGCGTTGACTTAGCGGGAGCTCGGGCAGATACGCAGTATTTT.

V and J are TRBV5-8 and TRBJ1-5; D perhaps matches TRBD1 (6 bases). The CDR3 has 16 residues. Germline assignment: CDR1 SGHTS and CDR2 YDEGEE. V was clipped by 4 bases and J by 4 bases, with 18 bases between them. CDR3 nucleotide sequence: TGTGCCAGCAGCCCAAGCGGCGGAACAGGGAATCAGCCCCAGCATTTT. Its translation: CASSPSGGTGNQPQHF.

The table lists this clonotype with a few counts. The chain recombines TRBV12-3 or TRBV12-4 with TRBJ2-4; D is unclear. V was clipped by 1 base and J by 1 base, with 11 bases between them. This CDR3 is built from 16 residues. CDR3 amino acids: CASSLDRSTAKNIQYF. In DNA form, the CDR3 reads TGTGCCAGCAGTTTAGATCGGTCCACTGCCAAAAACATTCAGTACTTC.

In its sample, this clonotype was seen a few times. The V call is TRBV6-1, the J call TRBJ1-2; 10 nucleotides line up with TRBD1. V was clipped by 5 bases and J by 7 bases; unmatched bases: 13. Germline assignment: CDR1 MNHNS and CDR2 SASEGT. This CDR3 contains 16 residues. The CDR3 sequence is CASSLRTGTGAGGYTF. The CDR3 nucleotides read TGTGCCAGCAGTCTCCGCACCGGGACAGGGGCTGGTGGCTACACCTTC.

The rearrangement links TRBV7-9 to TRBJ2-1; 10 bases are shared with TRBD1. Germline V gives CDR1 SEHNR, CDR2 FQNEAQ (reference sequence). The CDR3 is made up of 16 amino acids. Trimming removed 5 bases from V and 4 bases from J; junction bases left unmatched: 8. CDR3 in DNA: TGTGCCAGCAGCGAATACGACAGGGGGCCGTACAATGAGCAGTTCTTC. Translated: CASSEYDRGPYNEQFF.

This CDR3 is CASSLRGKDEQYF. DNA for the CDR3: TGCGCCAGCAGCTTAAGGGGTAAGGACGAGCAGTACTTC. V and J are TRBV5-1 and TRBJ2-7, with a weak D call TRBD1 (5 bases). The CDR3 length is 13 residues. Germline-derived CDR1 and CDR2 are SGHRS and YFSETQ. Between the trimmed V and J ends, which lost 2 bases and 5 bases, there was a span of 11 bases.

The sample holds a few counts of this clonotype. The chain is built from TRBV29-1 and TRBJ2-5; D is undetermined. Germline CDR1 and CDR2: SQVTM and ANQGSEA. The CDR3 is 12 residues long. V lost 4 bases to trimming and J lost 7 bases, with 13 bases between them. Here the CDR3 reads CSVVWSSGTQYF. CDR3 nucleotides: TGCAGCGTTGTGTGGAGTTCGGGGACCCAGTACTTC.

In its sample, this clonotype was seen a few times. The genes are TRBV5-1 and TRBJ1-1, with D unclear. Trimming took off 5 bases at V and 3 bases at J, with 8 bases between the two ends. CDR1 and CDR2 from the germline V gene are SGHRS and YFSETQ. The CDR3 covers 12 residues. The CDR3 protein is CASRQTDTEAFF. The CDR3 DNA sequence: TGCGCCAGCAGACAAACAGACACTGAAGCTTTCTTT.

This clonotype was picked up many times. The chain employs TRBV12-3 or TRBV12-4 and TRBJ1-3; 9 bases map to TRBD1. V lost 5 bases and J lost 0; bases outside the gene matches: 2. The CDR3 contains 15 residues. The CDR3 region has the DNA TGTGCCAGCAGTCCGGGACAGGGCTCTGGAAACACCATATATTTT. As protein: CASSPGQGSGNTIYF.

This clonotype has only a few counts. V is TRBV24-1 and J is TRBJ2-1, with TRBD2 matching 8 bases. Germline V lookup: CDR1 KGHDR, CDR2 SFDVKD. This CDR3 is 15 amino acids long. Unmatched junction bases numbered 6, after V lost 3 bases and J lost 6 bases. In nucleotides, the CDR3 is TGTGCCACCAGTGATCGGCGGGGGGTTGCCAATGAGCAGTTCTTC. This encodes CATSDRRGVANEQFF.

This clonotype was picked up one time. The chain has TRBV6-2 or TRBV6-3 and TRBJ2-6; D is perhaps TRBD1 (7 bases). The CDR3 consists of 15 residues. Germline V gene lookup returns CDR1 MNHEY and CDR2 SVGEGT. V was pared by 6 bases and J by 2 bases, with 11 bases between. The CDR3 sequence: CASREGAAGANVLTF. The CDR3 coding sequence is TGTGCCAGCAGGGAGGGGGCGGCTGGGGCCAACGTCCTGACTTTC.

This clonotype came up a few times. V and J are TRBV7-9 and TRBJ2-7, with 7 bases fitting TRBD2. The germline V gene encodes CDR1 SEHNR and CDR2 FQNEAQ (reference sequence). The ends lost 5 bases at V and 6 bases at J; junction bases unmatched: 7. The CDR3 is 13 residues long. DNA of the CDR3: TGTGCCAGCAGCGCGGGGGTAGCGCTCGAGCAGTACTTC. This sequence encodes CASSAGVALEQYF.

This sequence joins TRBV25-1 and TRBJ2-7, with D tentatively TRBD1 (6 bases). Per germline, CDR1 MGHDK and CDR2 SYGVNS. V lost 8 bases, J lost 2 bases, and 10 bases lay in between. This CDR3 has 12 residues. CDR3 amino acids: CASEQGPYEQYF. CDR3 coding DNA: TGTGCCAGCGAACAGGGACCCTACGAGCAGTACTTC.

The chain combines TRBV12-3 or TRBV12-4 with TRBJ2-3, with D uncertain. V was trimmed by 3 bases and J by 5 bases, leaving 9 bases between them. This CDR3 comprises 13 residues. DNA of the CDR3: TGTGCCAGCAGTTTTGGGGTCGGAGATACGCAGTATTTT. It yields the protein CASSFGVGDTQYF.

J is TRBJ1-1 and V is TRBV5-1; D gene unclear. Between the trimmed V and J ends, which lost 5 bases and 0 bases, there was a span of 11 bases. The length of the CDR3 is 14 residues. Germline loops: CDR1 SGHRS, CDR2 YFSETQ. The CDR3 here is CASRSSGVNTEAFF. The CDR3 nucleotides are TGCGCCAGCAGAAGTAGCGGGGTGAACACTGAAGCTTTCTTT.

This clonotype was seen at least ten times. The gene calls are TRBV15 and TRBJ2-1; D possibly corresponds to TRBD1 (5 bases). The CDR3 sequence is 13 residues long. The V gene lost 5 bases and the J gene lost 5 bases, with 10 bases spanning the gap. Germline CDR1 LNHNV, CDR2 YYDKDF (reference sequence). The CDR3 nucleotides are TGTGCCACCAGCTTGATCAGGGACAATGAGCAGTTCTTC. Translation gives CATSLIRDNEQFF.

This clonotype was found many times. CDR3 sequence (DNA): TGCAGTGCTGGCAGGGGAGGTGAGCAGTACTTC. Encoded protein: CSAGRGGEQYF. J is TRBJ2-7 and V is TRBV20-1, with D perhaps given as TRBD1 or TRBD2 (6 bases each). The germline V gene has CDR1 DFQATT and CDR2 SNEGSKA (reference sequence). The V gene lost 5 bases and the J gene lost 7 bases, with 12 bases spanning the gap. This CDR3 is built from 11 residues.

The chain uses TRBV27 and TRBJ2-3; D remains ambiguous. CDR1 and CDR2 (germline): MNHEY, SMNVEV (reference sequence). The CDR3 has 13 amino acids. Trimming removed 3 bases from V and 4 bases from J, with 8 bases in between. As DNA, the CDR3 is TGTGCCAGCAGTTTCCAGAATTCAGATACGCAGTATTTT. Residues: CASSFQNSDTQYF.